This T cell receptor (beta chain) is drawn from a study of cytomegalovirus exposure and HLA in healthy donors. Background on the study: A prior study identified 90 million to 120 million unique TCR beta sequences from 200 million or so T cells. Across 350 to 400 genotyped donors, just over 80% landed in the Caucasian-associated ancestry cluster. Study findings and constraints: CMV serostatus was the only recorded immune exposure for donors.

V was pared by 3 bases and J by 2 bases, with 7 bases of the junction left unmatched. Germline values: CDR1 MRHNA, CDR2 SNTAGT. This CDR3 spans 15 amino acids. The PCR employed 60 Vbeta primers together with 13 Jbeta primers. Clones were sequenced by immunoSEQ multiplex PCR, and TCRdb holds only the in-frame ones, with some missing. The sample holds some 190,000 clones, roughly 77% seen once. Turning to this clone: The antigen remains unidentified.

The specimen sequenced was PBMCs. This rearrangement joins TRBV6-4 to TRBJ2-7; 7 bases agree with TRBD1. This receptor was taken from a woman between 50 and 59 years old in good health and CMV-seronegative. CDR3 loop: CASSERQGLPYEQYF. As DNA, the CDR3 is TGTGCCAGCAGTGAAAGACAGGGTCTACCCTACGAGCAGTACTTC.